This T cell receptor (beta chain) was observed in a study of blood T cell repertoires in COVID-19. Turning to the study itself: Acute and convalescent COVID-19 specimens originated in the United States, Italy and Spain. In each case, the material was cDNA or gDNA derived from T cells, B-cell-depleted T cells, or PBMCs.

This clone was seen only a few times. Germline-derived CDR1 and CDR2 are MNHEY and SMNVEV (reference sequence). The CDR3 has 16 amino acids. Trimming at V came to 6 bases and at J to 9 bases, leaving 13 bases not matched to a gene. Authors' processing steps: It was from reference gene primer amplification that nucleated cell counts were estimated. Method: immunoSEQ multiplex PCR; TCRdb's copy keeps in-frame clones and lacks some. Clone size and the V and J calls come from that table; the DNA yielded D and trimming. Here the sample spans nearly 200,000 clones, nearly 90% being singletons. The V call is TRBV27, the J call TRBJ2-2, with 10 bases matching TRBD2. The specimen sequenced was peripheral blood. This receptor was obtained from a woman aged 40 to 55 who had recovered from COVID-19. CDR3 coding DNA: TGTGCCAGCAGCTTTGGGGCTAGCGGGAGAGGTAGGGAGCTGTTTTTT. Translated, it gives CASSFGASGRGRELFF.